These 2 T cell receptor beta chains share one sample of origin, sequenced in a study of identifying expanded T cells in peripheral blood. Produced via immunoSEQ multiplex PCR; TCRdb's table is partial and in-frame only. Of about 52,000 clones in the sample, approximately 80% were seen once. Sequencing input: blood. The receptors here all came from a person aged 18-70 years in good health.

V is TRBV27 and J is TRBJ2-2, with no clear D. V lost 6 bases, J lost 1 base, and 6 bases lay in between. Germline lookup yields CDR1 MNHEY and CDR2 SMNVEV (reference sequence). CDR3 size: 13 residues. The CDR3 sequence is CASSRGNTGELFF. In nucleotides, the CDR3 is TGTGCCAGCAGCCGAGGGAACACCGGGGAGCTGTTTTTT.

In its sample, this clone was seen a few times. The chain joins TRBV14 to TRBJ2-1; perhaps TRBD1 as D (6 bases). V lost 6 bases to trimming and J lost 5 bases, with 17 bases between them. The CDR3 loop spans 15 amino acids. Per the germline V gene, CDR1 is SGHDN and CDR2 is FVKESK. DNA of the CDR3: TGTGCCAGCAGGCAGACAGGAGGTCCCAACAATGAGCAGTTCTTC. Residues: CASRQTGGPNNEQFF.